Sequencing of this T cell receptor (beta chain) was carried out in a study of T cell responses to AZD1222 COVID-19 vaccine. Study results and limitations: Repertoire sampling happened only post peak T cell response. Among AZD1222 vaccinees, only six were seropositive at baseline.

The method was immunoSEQ multiplex PCR; TCRdb's version includes in-frame clones alone and lacks a portion of them. This sample has some 99,000 clones, with more than 70% found just once. Turning to this clone: Its target is not known.

Trimming took 1 base from V and 10 from J; bases not matched to a gene: 4. This CDR3 comprises 13 residues. The receptor's source is an adult who received the AZD1222 COVID-19 vaccine. The chain couples TRBV12-3 or TRBV12-4 to TRBJ2-1; 7 bases are a match to TRBD2. Sequencing used peripheral blood, obtained 28 days after the second AZD1222 dose. The CDR3 bases are TGTGCCAGCAGTTTAGTCCTAGCGGTCGAGCAGTTCTTC. It translates to CASSLVLAVEQFF.